These 32 T cell receptor beta chains were sequenced from one sample in a study of T-cell reconstitution after alpha-beta-depleted transplantation in children. Preparing the TCRbeta library involved the use of unique molecular identifiers. Using its own MiXCR run on the PCR reads, TCRdb lists one record per CDR3 protein. The table lists some 840,000 distinct CDR3 sequences, approximately 15% of them singletons. Material: PBMCs, mostly from graft donor cells, obtained 360 days after TCRalphabeta/CD19-depleted stem cell transplant. The receptors derive from a male patient younger than 18 who had a stem cell transplant for acute lymphoblastic leukemia, so the T cells may come from the graft donor.

The chain employs TRBV18 and TRBJ2-5, with 8 positions matching TRBD1. This CDR3 contains 13 residues. Trimming cost V 1 base and J 7 bases; bases outside gene matches: 2. Germline CDR1 KGHSH, CDR2 LQKENI. In DNA form, the CDR3 reads TGTGCCAGCTCACCACAGGACAGGGCGACCCAGTACTTC. Protein sequence: CASSPQDRATQYF.

A few counts support this clonotype. The genes are TRBV7-8 and TRBJ2-7; D remains unclear. Trimming removed 5 bases from V and 3 bases from J, with 14 bases in between. CDR3 length: 14 amino acids. CDR1 is SGHVS and CDR2 is FQNEAQ in the germline V gene. CDR3: CASSPLGPGYEQYF. CDR3 DNA sequence: TGTGCCAGCAGCCCATTGGGCCCGGGCTACGAGCAGTACTTC.

This clonotype was seen a handful of times. The chain joins TRBV5-1 to TRBJ2-5, with TRBD1 matching 9 bases. V gave up 5 bases and J gave up 4 bases; unmatched junction bases: 3. The length of the CDR3 is 13 residues. Germline-derived CDR1 and CDR2 are SGHRS and YFSETQ. The CDR3 is CASSQDRGETQYF. The DNA of the CDR3 is TGCGCCAGCAGTCAGGACAGGGGAGAGACCCAGTACTTC. Full variable domain (remainder filled in from reference TRBV5-1 and TRBJ2-5): KAGVTQTPRYLIKTRGQQVTLSCSPISGHRSVSWYQQTPGQGLQFLFEYFSETQRNKGNFPGRFSGRQFSNSRSEMNVSTLELGDSALYLCASSQDRGETQYFGPGTRLLVL.

This clonotype was seen once. J is TRBJ1-5 and V is TRBV18; 7 bases are shared with TRBD1. The germline V gene has CDR1 KGHSH and CDR2 LQKENI. With 5 bases clipped from V and 7 bases from J, the junction kept 5 bases outside the gene matches. The length of the CDR3 is 13 residues. The CDR3 sequence is CASSRQGKQPQHF. The DNA for the CDR3 is TGTGCCAGCTCAAGACAGGGTAAACAGCCCCAGCATTTT.

The rearrangement links TRBV2 to TRBJ2-1; possibly TRBD1 for D (11 bases). V was trimmed by 4 bases and J by 10 bases, leaving 26 bases between them. Germline assignment: CDR1 SNHLY and CDR2 FYNNEI. This CDR3 spans 17 amino acids. The CDR3 DNA reads TGTGCCAGCAGTGGGACAGGGGGCCCAGCGGGAGGGCCGGAGCAGTTCTTC. Its protein product is CASSGTGGPAGGPEQFF. Drawing the rest from reference TRBV2 and TRBJ2-1, the complete variable domain is EPEVTQTPSHQVTQMGQEVILRCVPISNHLYFYWYRQILGQKVEFLVSFYNNEISEKSEIFDDQFSVERPDGSNFTLKIRSTKLEDSAMYFCASSGTGGPAGGPEQFFGPGTRLTVL.

This clonotype was picked up a small number of times. J is TRBJ2-1 and V is TRBV12-3 or TRBV12-4; possibly TRBD1 for D (5 bases). The CDR3 is 11 amino acids. The V end was cut by 1 base, the J end by 11 bases, with 6 bases between. CDR3 sequence (DNA): TGTGCCAGCAGTTTAGGACAGAAGCAGTTCTTC. Translating gives CASSLGQKQFF.

Many counts were recorded for this clonotype. V usage is TRBV3-1 and J usage is TRBJ2-1; D unresolved. The CDR3 runs to 12 residues. V dropped 4 bases and J dropped 6 bases, with 7 bases sitting between them. Germline CDR1 reads LGHDT; CDR2 reads YNNKEL (reference sequence). The CDR3 protein is CASSPSLNEQFF. CDR3 coding DNA: TGTGCCAGCAGCCCATCCCTCAATGAGCAGTTCTTC.

The chain joins TRBV27 to TRBJ2-3, with TRBD1 matching 10 bases. CDR1 and CDR2 (germline): MNHEY, SMNVEV (reference sequence). Losses at the gene ends were 4 bases for V and 10 bases for J; bases not matched to a gene: 14. The CDR3 extends over 16 amino acids. DNA for the CDR3: TGTGCCAGCAGTTCGACAGGGGGCCTTCCGGGACTGCCGCAGTATTTT. This gives the protein CASSSTGGLPGLPQYF.

In regard to this clonotype: Germline is not matched at one junction end, which may reflect a read error. This chain connects TRBV9 to TRBJ1-2; D gene ambiguous. The CDR3 has 16 amino acids. Germline lookup yields CDR1 SGDLS and CDR2 YYNGEE. The DNA of the CDR3 is TGTGCCAGCAGCCTTCGACCAGACCAAGCTAACTATGGCAACACCTTC. Translation: CASSLRPDQANYGNTF. The variable domain in full, completed from reference TRBV9 and TRBJ1-2, reads DSGVTQTPKHLITATGQRVTLRCSPRSGDLSVYWYQQSLDQGLQFLIQYYNGEERAKGNILERFSAQQFPDLHSELNLSSLELGDSALYFCASSLRPDQANYGNTFGSGTRLTVV.

This clonotype has only a few counts. The rearrangement links TRBV15 to TRBJ1-3; D remains ambiguous. The CDR3 runs to 17 residues. CDR1 is LNHNV and CDR2 is YYDKDF in the germline V gene (reference sequence). Trimming shortened V by 0 bases and J by 0 bases, and 12 bases separated the two germline ends. As DNA, the CDR3 is TGTGCCACCAGCAGAGATAAGGGAGCCCGCTCTGGAAACACCATATATTTT. Translating gives CATSRDKGARSGNTIYF.

This clonotype came up a few times. The genes are TRBV5-1 and TRBJ1-6; possible D gene TRBD1, 5 bases. V shed 5 bases and J shed 5 bases, with 8 bases lying between them. Germline CDR1 and CDR2: SGHRS and YFSETQ. The CDR3 covers 13 residues. CDR3 amino acids: CASRGTDNSPLHF. The CDR3 DNA follows: TGCGCCAGCAGGGGGACCGATAATTCACCCCTCCACTTT. Full variable domain (remainder filled in from reference TRBV5-1 and TRBJ1-6): KAGVTQTPRYLIKTRGQQVTLSCSPISGHRSVSWYQQTPGQGLQFLFEYFSETQRNKGNFPGRFSGRQFSNSRSEMNVSTLELGDSALYLCASRGTDNSPLHFGNGTRLTVT.

The rearrangement joins TRBV29-1 to TRBJ2-2, with 7 bases identical to TRBD1. The J segment lost 9 bases and the V segment lost 6 bases, leaving 13 bases of the junction unmatched. Germline CDR1 is SQVTM and CDR2 is ANQGSEA. The CDR3 is 14 amino acids. The CDR3 sequence is CSVADRVTPWELFF. In nucleotides, the CDR3 is TGCAGCGTAGCCGACAGGGTGACGCCTTGGGAGCTGTTTTTT.

This clonotype occurred many times. V is TRBV4-1 and J is TRBJ2-7; 16 positions agree with TRBD2. J gave up 4 bases and V 3 bases, and 6 bases lay outside the gene matches. Germline CDR1 MGHRA, CDR2 YSYEKL. This CDR3 is built from 17 residues. CDR3 nucleotides: TGCGCCAGCAGCCAGAAGGGACTAGCGGGAGGGGGTTACGAGCAGTACTTC. This sequence encodes CASSQKGLAGGGYEQYF.

This clonotype occurred a few times. CDR3 amino acids: CASSPNRGSWETQYF. The CDR3 region has the DNA TGCGCCAGCAGCCCGAACAGGGGTTCGTGGGAGACCCAGTACTTC. This chain uses TRBV5-1 with TRBJ2-5; 7 bases match TRBD1. Germline loops: CDR1 SGHRS, CDR2 YFSETQ. The CDR3 is made up of 15 amino acids. V dropped 4 bases and J dropped 5; count of bases not matched to a gene: 11. Supplemented by reference TRBV5-1 and TRBJ2-5, the full variable domain reads KAGVTQTPRYLIKTRGQQVTLSCSPISGHRSVSWYQQTPGQGLQFLFEYFSETQRNKGNFPGRFSGRQFSNSRSEMNVSTLELGDSALYLCASSPNRGSWETQYFGPGTRLLVL.

This chain connects TRBV5-1 to TRBJ2-1, with 7 nucleotides matching TRBD2. J was trimmed by 5 bases and V by 1 base; bases with no gene match: 6. This CDR3 contains 15 residues. The V gene's germline CDR1 is SGHRS and CDR2 YFSETQ. The CDR3 here is CASSLRGGSDNEQFF. The CDR3 coding sequence is TGCGCCAGCAGCTTGAGGGGCGGGAGTGACAATGAGCAGTTCTTC.

This clonotype was picked up a small number of times. The chain combines TRBV5-1 with TRBJ2-2, with D perhaps assigned TRBD1 or TRBD2 (5 bases each). This CDR3 is built from 14 residues. V lost 5 bases and J lost 4, with 12 bases in between. Germline V gene data show CDR1 as SGHRS and CDR2 as YFSETQ. The CDR3 region is CASRARGRTGELFF. The DNA for the CDR3 is TGCGCCAGCAGGGCGAGGGGCCGCACCGGGGAGCTGTTTTTT.

This chain uses TRBV11-3 with TRBJ2-3; D gene ambiguous. The CDR3 sequence is 16 residues long. The V end lost 3 bases, the J end lost 3 bases, and 16 bases lay between the germline ends. Germline-derived CDR1 and CDR2 are SGHNT and YENEEA. CDR3 residues: CASSFGMVVRTDTQYF. The CDR3 DNA reads TGTGCCAGCAGCTTTGGTATGGTGGTTCGGACAGATACGCAGTATTTT.

This clonotype appeared many times. The chain has TRBV20-1 and TRBJ1-4; TRBD1 aligns across 7 bases. CDR1 is DFQATT, CDR2 SNEGSKA, per germline (reference sequence). The V segment lost 6 bases and the J segment 3 bases; nucleotides outside the gene matches: 13. The CDR3 runs to 16 residues. The CDR3 nucleotides read TGCAGTGCAGGGAGGGGGCTGGCGGTAGCTAATGAAAAACTGTTTTTT. Amino acid sequence: CSAGRGLAVANEKLFF.

The J gene is TRBJ2-5, the V gene TRBV4-1; TRBD2 matches at 8 bases. Germline CDR1 MGHRA, CDR2 YSYEKL. This CDR3 comprises 16 residues. Germline trimming cut 1 base from V and 4 bases from J; bases unmatched to any gene: 8. CDR3 coding DNA: TGCGCCAGCAGCCAAGCCCTGGGACTAGGGGGAGAGACCCAGTACTTC. This translates into CASSQALGLGGETQYF.

This clonotype showed up many times. The chain recombines TRBV6-2 or TRBV6-3 with TRBJ2-7; D uncertain. V lost 4 bases and J lost 2, with 6 bases in between. Germline V gives CDR1 MNHEY, CDR2 SVGEGT. CDR3 length: 12 amino acids. The CDR3 DNA is TGTGCCAGCAGTTTCGTACCCTACGAGCAGTACTTC. Translated, it gives CASSFVPYEQYF.

This rearrangement joins TRBV12-5 to TRBJ2-2; D call uncertain. The CDR3 runs to 12 residues. Germline lookup yields CDR1 LGHNT and CDR2 FRNRAP. V was trimmed by 3 bases and J by 6 bases, leaving 5 bases between them. The CDR3 DNA reads TGTGCTAGTGGTTTCGGTCCCGGGGAGCTGTTTTTT. Translating it yields CASGFGPGELFF.

The V and J genes are TRBV29-1 and TRBJ2-2, with D tentatively TRBD2 (6 bases). V dropped 1 base and J dropped 3 bases, with 12 bases sitting between them. CDR3 length: 15 residues. CDR1 and CDR2 from the germline V gene are SQVTM and ANQGSEA. The chain's CDR3 is CSVEGQPGDTGELFF. In DNA, the CDR3 is TGCAGCGTTGAAGGGCAACCGGGGGACACCGGGGAGCTGTTTTTT.

This clonotype has just a few counts. This rearrangement joins TRBV12-3 or TRBV12-4 to TRBJ2-5; tentatively, D is TRBD1 (5 bases). The CDR3 is 15 amino acids. The V end lost 3 bases, the J end lost 1 base, and 12 bases lay between the germline ends. Here the CDR3 reads CASSFYRRPQETQYF. Written as DNA, the CDR3 is TGTGCCAGCAGTTTTTACAGGCGGCCCCAAGAGACCCAGTACTTC.

This clonotype was seen only a few times. The V call is TRBV7-2, the J call TRBJ2-1; D is uncertain. With 0 bases removed from V and 2 bases from J, the gap between germline ends came to 11 bases. This CDR3 is 16 amino acids long. The germline V gene encodes CDR1 SGHTA and CDR2 FQGNSA. This CDR3 reads CASSLARQRPYNEQFF. DNA of the CDR3: TGTGCCAGCAGCTTAGCACGGCAGCGCCCCTACAATGAGCAGTTCTTC.

The gene calls are TRBV12-5 and TRBJ2-5; D is possibly TRBD1 (6 bases). The ends were cut back, 4 bases at V and 2 bases at J, with 20 bases in the middle. Germline CDR1 LGHNT, CDR2 FRNRAP. The CDR3 is made up of 17 amino acids. CDR3: CASGSGVPPDLQETQYF. CDR3 bases: TGTGCTAGTGGTTCAGGGGTCCCGCCGGACCTGCAAGAGACCCAGTACTTC. The full variable domain, its missing parts supplied by reference TRBV12-5 and TRBJ2-5, is DARVTQTPRHKVTEMGQEVTMRCQPILGHNTVFWYRQTMMQGLELLAYFRNRAPLDDSGMPKDRFSAEMPDATLATLKIQPSEPRDSAVYFCASGSGVPPDLQETQYFGPGTRLLVL.

This clonotype was seen only a few times. V and J are TRBV7-8 and TRBJ1-1, with D maybe TRBD1 (5 bases). The CDR3 extends over 15 amino acids. Looked up from germline, CDR1 is SGHVS and CDR2 is FQNEAQ. Trimming removed 8 bases at V and 0 bases at J, with 16 bases between. This CDR3 reads CASLGEGQMNTEAFF. DNA of the CDR3: TGTGCCAGCCTGGGGGAGGGCCAAATGAACACTGAAGCTTTCTTT.

The chain joins TRBV5-1 to TRBJ2-7, with TRBD2 matching 11 bases. Germline CDR1 reads SGHRS; CDR2 reads YFSETQ. V lost 3 bases and J lost 0; bases outside the gene matches: 11. The CDR3 consists of 18 residues. The CDR3 DNA is TGCGCCAGCAGCTCCCAACACTCGACTAGCGGGGACTCCTACGAGCAGTACTTC. It is translated as CASSSQHSTSGDSYEQYF.

The genes are TRBV9 and TRBJ2-1; 9 bases match TRBD2. In germline, CDR1 is SGDLS, CDR2 YYNGEE. There are 17 residues in the CDR3. The ends lost 4 bases at V and 5 bases at J; junction bases unmatched: 13. Here the CDR3 reads CASSNRVAGDPNNEQFF. The CDR3 DNA reads TGTGCCAGCAGCAATCGGGTAGCGGGAGATCCCAACAATGAGCAGTTCTTC.

In this sample, this clonotype turned up a few times. The V and J genes are TRBV5-1 and TRBJ2-2; maybe TRBD2 (5 bases). V lost 4 bases to trimming and J lost 5 bases, with 15 bases between them. Germline CDR1 SGHRS, CDR2 YFSETQ. The CDR3 consists of 15 residues. DNA for the CDR3: TGCGCCAGCAGCATCCCTAACACGGGAACCGGGGAGCTGTTTTTT. This codes for CASSIPNTGTGELFF.

This CDR3 is CASSSTGTGTNEKLFF. CDR3 DNA sequence: TGCGCCAGCAGCTCTACCGGGACAGGGACTAATGAAAAACTGTTTTTT. This rearrangement joins TRBV5-1 to TRBJ1-4; 9 positions agree with TRBD1. CDR1 and CDR2 from the germline V gene are SGHRS and YFSETQ. Trimming took 3 bases from V and 2 from J; bases not matched to a gene: 5. This CDR3 is built from 16 residues.

V and J are TRBV20-1 and TRBJ1-2; a weak D match, TRBD1 (6 bases). There are 12 residues in the CDR3. The germline gives CDR1 DFQATT, CDR2 SNEGSKA (reference sequence). Trimming took 1 base from V and 8 from J, leaving 11 bases between them. CDR3 sequence: CSARVGAGGYTF. The CDR3 DNA follows: TGCAGTGCTAGAGTGGGGGCAGGAGGCTACACCTTC.

In this sample, this clonotype turned up a few times. The chain joins TRBV29-1 to TRBJ1-1; TRBD1 agrees at 8 bases. Losses at the gene ends were 1 base for V and 0 bases for J; bases not matched to a gene: 4. CDR3 length equals 15 residues. Germline CDR1 and CDR2: SQVTM and ANQGSEA. The CDR3 coding sequence is TGCAGCGTTGAAGGGGACAGGAATATGAACACTGAAGCTTTCTTT. Translation: CSVEGDRNMNTEAFF.